These 9 T cell receptor beta chains were sequenced from one sample in a study of blood T cell repertoires in COVID-19. Sequencing used immunoSEQ multiplex PCR; TCRdb keeps in-frame clones, though not all of them. The data hold about 220,000 clones, with roughly 85% observed a single time. Source material: PBMCs or T cells enriched from blood (not recorded which). Receptors originate from a woman between 50 and 59 years old who had been exposed to COVID-19.

The chain recombines TRBV29-1 with TRBJ2-7, with TRBD2 matching over 11 bases. V shed 4 bases and J 0 bases; nucleotides not matched to a gene: 5. The V gene's germline CDR1 is SQVTM and CDR2 ANQGSEA. The CDR3 is 15 residues long. CDR3 nucleotides: TGCAGCGTTGTACTAGCGGGGGACTTCTCCTACGAGCAGTACTTC. It is translated as CSVVLAGDFSYEQYF.

The J gene is TRBJ2-2, the V gene TRBV4-3, with 12 bases fitting TRBD2. CDR1 is LGHNA and CDR2 is YSLEER in the germline V gene. With 4 bases clipped from V and 7 bases from J, the junction kept 10 bases outside the gene matches. The CDR3 runs 17 residues. The CDR3 region is CASSRNPSGGANGELFF. CDR3 in DNA: TGCGCCAGCAGCCGCAACCCTAGCGGGGGGGCGAACGGGGAGCTGTTTTTT.

The chain has TRBV9 and TRBJ1-5; unclear D gene. Germline CDR1 SGDLS, CDR2 YYNGEE. With 7 bases removed from V and 6 bases from J, the gap between germline ends came to 14 bases. The CDR3 spans 13 residues. The CDR3 loop is CASAVEEGQPQHF. CDR3 DNA: TGTGCCAGCGCGGTGGAGGAGGGTCAGCCCCAGCATTTT.

The chain is built from TRBV12-3 or TRBV12-4 and TRBJ2-3; D gene unclear. The CDR3 consists of 11 residues. The V gene lost 3 bases and the J gene lost 5 bases, with 3 bases spanning the gap. CDR3 sequence (DNA): TGTGCCAGCAGTTTTCGAGATACGCAGTATTTT. This translates into CASSFRDTQYF.

The V call is TRBV13, the J call TRBJ1-1, with D tentatively TRBD1 (5 bases). Trimming shortened V by 6 bases and J by 1 base, and 15 bases separated the two germline ends. The CDR3 has 15 amino acids. From germline, CDR1 is PRHDT and CDR2 FYEKMQ (reference sequence). The CDR3 spells CASSPLGAANTEAFF. Written as DNA, the CDR3 is TGTGCCAGCAGTCCCTTAGGGGCGGCGAACACTGAAGCTTTCTTT.

The V call is TRBV29-1, the J call TRBJ1-5; weak D call: TRBD1 (6 bases). This CDR3 has 13 amino acids. V lost 6 bases to trimming and J lost 3 bases, with 12 bases between them. The germline CDR1 and CDR2 sequences are SQVTM and ANQGSEA. This CDR3 is CSVQDSPNQPQHF. The CDR3, as DNA: TGCAGCGTCCAGGACAGCCCCAATCAGCCCCAGCATTTT.

The V gene is TRBV7-3, the J gene TRBJ1-1; D perhaps matches TRBD1 (6 bases). This CDR3 comprises 13 residues. V shed 5 bases and J shed 1 base, with 8 bases lying between them. Germline V gives CDR1 SGHTA, CDR2 FQGTGA. For the CDR3, the DNA is TGTGCCAGCAGCAGGGGGAGGAACACTGAAGCTTTCTTT. As protein: CASSRGRNTEAFF.

This rearrangement joins TRBV3-1 (or the pseudogene TRBV3-2) to TRBJ1-6; 10 positions agree with TRBD1. This CDR3 contains 16 residues. Trimming removed 2 bases from V and 7 bases from J; junction bases left unmatched: 5. The germline V gene has CDR1 LGHDT and CDR2 YNNKEL (reference sequence). DNA of the CDR3: TGTGCCAGCAGCCAAAGGGTGGGACAGGGGAATTCACCCCTCCACTTT. Translating gives CASSQRVGQGNSPLHF.

The gene calls are TRBV5-6 and TRBJ2-5, with 9 bases aligning to TRBD1. The CDR3 consists of 18 residues. With V trimmed by 4 bases and J by 4 bases, 17 bases remained unmatched. Per the germline V gene, CDR1 is SGHDT and CDR2 is YYEEEE. This chain's CDR3 is CASSIWTGAGKRGETQYF. The CDR3 DNA sequence: TGTGCCAGCAGCATTTGGACAGGGGCCGGGAAGCGGGGAGAGACCCAGTACTTC.